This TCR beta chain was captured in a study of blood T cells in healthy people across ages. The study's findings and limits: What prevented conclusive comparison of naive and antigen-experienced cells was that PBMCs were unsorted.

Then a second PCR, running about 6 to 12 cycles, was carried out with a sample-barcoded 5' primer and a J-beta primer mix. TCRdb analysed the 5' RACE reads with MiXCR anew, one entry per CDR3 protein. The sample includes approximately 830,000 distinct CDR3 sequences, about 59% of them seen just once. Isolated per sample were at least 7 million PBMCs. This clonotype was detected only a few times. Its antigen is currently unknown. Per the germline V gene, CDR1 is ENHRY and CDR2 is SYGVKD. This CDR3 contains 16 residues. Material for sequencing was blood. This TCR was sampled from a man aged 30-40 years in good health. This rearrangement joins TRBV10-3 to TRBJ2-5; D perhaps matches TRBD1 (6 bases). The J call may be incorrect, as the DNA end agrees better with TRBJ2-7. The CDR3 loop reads CAISKSSPGQASEQYF. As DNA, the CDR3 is TGTGCCATCAGTAAATCAAGTCCGGGACAAGCCTCCGAGCAGTACTTC.